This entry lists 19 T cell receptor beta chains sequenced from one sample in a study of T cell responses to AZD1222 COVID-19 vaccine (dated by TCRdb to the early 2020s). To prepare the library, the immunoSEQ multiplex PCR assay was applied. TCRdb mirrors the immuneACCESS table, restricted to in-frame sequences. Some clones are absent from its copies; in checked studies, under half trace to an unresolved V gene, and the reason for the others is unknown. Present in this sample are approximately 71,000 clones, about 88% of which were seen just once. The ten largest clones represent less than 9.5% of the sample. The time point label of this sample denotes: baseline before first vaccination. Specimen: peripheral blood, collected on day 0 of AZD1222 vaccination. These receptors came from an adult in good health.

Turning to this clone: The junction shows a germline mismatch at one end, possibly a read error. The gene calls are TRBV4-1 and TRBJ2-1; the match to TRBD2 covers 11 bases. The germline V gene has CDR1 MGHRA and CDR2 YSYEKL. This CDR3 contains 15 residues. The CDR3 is CASSQDRGLAGSLVF. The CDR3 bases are TGCGCCAGCAGCCAAGATCGAGGACTAGCGGGCAGCCTTGTCTTC.

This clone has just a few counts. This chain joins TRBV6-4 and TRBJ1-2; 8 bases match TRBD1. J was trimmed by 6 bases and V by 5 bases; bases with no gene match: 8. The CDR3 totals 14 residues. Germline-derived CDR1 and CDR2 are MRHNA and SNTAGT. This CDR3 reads CASSLTGTGDGYTF. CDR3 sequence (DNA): TGTGCCAGCAGTCTAACCGGGACAGGAGATGGCTACACCTTC.

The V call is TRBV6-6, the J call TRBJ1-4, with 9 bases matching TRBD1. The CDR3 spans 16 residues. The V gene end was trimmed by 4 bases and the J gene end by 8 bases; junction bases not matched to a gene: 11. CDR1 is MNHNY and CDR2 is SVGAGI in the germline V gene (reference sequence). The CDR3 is CASSFPLTGGTEKLFF. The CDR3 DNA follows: TGTGCCAGCAGTTTTCCCCTGACAGGGGGAACGGAAAAACTGTTTTTT.

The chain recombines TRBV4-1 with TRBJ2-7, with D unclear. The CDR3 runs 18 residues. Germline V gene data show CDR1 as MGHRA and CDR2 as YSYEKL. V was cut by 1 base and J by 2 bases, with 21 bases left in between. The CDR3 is CASSQVAPDPSSTYEQYF. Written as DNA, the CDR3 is TGCGCCAGCAGCCAAGTTGCCCCAGACCCGTCCTCTACCTACGAGCAGTACTTC.

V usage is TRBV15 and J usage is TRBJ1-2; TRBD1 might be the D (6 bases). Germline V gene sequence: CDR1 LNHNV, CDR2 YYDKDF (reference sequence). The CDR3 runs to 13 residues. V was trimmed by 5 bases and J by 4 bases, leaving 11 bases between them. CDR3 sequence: CATSLGGPYGYTF. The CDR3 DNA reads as TGTGCCACCAGCCTAGGGGGTCCCTATGGCTACACCTTC. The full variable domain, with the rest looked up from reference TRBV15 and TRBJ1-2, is DAMVIQNPRYQVTQFGKPVTLSCSQTLNHNVMYWYQQKSSQAPKLLFHYYDKDFNNEADTPDNFQSRRPNTSFCFLDIRSPGLGDTAMYLCATSLGGPYGYTFGSGTRLTVV.

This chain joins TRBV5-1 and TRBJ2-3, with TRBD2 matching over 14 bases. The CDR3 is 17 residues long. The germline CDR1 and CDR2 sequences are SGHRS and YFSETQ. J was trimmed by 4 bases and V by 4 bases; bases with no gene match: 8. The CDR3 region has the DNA TGCGCCAGCAGCGGGGGACTAGCGGGAGCGATCCCAGATACGCAGTATTTT. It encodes CASSGGLAGAIPDTQYF.

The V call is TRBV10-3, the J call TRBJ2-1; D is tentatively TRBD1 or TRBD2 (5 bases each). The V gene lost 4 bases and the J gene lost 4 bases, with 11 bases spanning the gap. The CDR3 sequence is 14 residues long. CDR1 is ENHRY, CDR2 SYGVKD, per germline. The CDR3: CAISARDQYNEQFF. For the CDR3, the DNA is TGTGCCATCAGTGCCCGGGACCAATACAATGAGCAGTTCTTC.

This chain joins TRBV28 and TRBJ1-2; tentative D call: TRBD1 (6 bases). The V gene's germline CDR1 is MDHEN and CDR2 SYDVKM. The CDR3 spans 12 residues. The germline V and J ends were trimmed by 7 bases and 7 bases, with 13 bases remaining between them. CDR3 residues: CASNRVVSGYTF. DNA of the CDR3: TGTGCCAGCAACAGGGTTGTCTCTGGCTACACCTTC.

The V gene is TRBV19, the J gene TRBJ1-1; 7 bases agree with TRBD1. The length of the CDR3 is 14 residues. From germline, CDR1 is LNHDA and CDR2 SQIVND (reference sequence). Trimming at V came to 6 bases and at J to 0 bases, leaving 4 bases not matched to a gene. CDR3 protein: CASSRGQLNTEAFF. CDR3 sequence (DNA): TGTGCCAGTAGCAGGGGACAGTTGAACACTGAAGCTTTCTTT. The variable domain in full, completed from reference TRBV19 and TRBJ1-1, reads DGGITQSPKYLFRKEGQNVTLSCEQNLNHDAMYWYRQDPGQGLRLIYYSQIVNDFQKGDIAEGYSVSREKKESFPLTVTSAQKNPTAFYLCASSRGQLNTEAFFGQGTRLTVV.

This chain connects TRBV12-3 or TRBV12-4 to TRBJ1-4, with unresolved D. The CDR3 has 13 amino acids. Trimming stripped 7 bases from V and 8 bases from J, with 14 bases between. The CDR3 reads CASTAAGGEKLFF. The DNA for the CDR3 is TGTGCCAGCACAGCGGCTGGCGGGGAAAAACTGTTTTTT.

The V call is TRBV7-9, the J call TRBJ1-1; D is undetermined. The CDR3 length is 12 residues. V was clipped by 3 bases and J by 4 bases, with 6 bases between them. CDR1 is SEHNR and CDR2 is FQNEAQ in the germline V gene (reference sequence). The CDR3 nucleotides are TGTGCCAGCAGCTTGGGGAGCACTGAAGCTTTCTTT. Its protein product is CASSLGSTEAFF.

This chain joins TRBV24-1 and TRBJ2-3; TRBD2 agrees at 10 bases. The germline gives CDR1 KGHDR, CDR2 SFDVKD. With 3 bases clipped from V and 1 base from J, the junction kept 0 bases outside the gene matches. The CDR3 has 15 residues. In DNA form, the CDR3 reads TGTGCCACCAGTGATAGCGGGAGGGGCACAGATACGCAGTATTTT. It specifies CATSDSGRGTDTQYF.

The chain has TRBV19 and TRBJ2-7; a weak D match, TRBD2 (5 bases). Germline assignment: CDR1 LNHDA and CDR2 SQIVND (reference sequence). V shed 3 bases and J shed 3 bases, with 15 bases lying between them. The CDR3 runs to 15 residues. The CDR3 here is CASSIAASLLYEQYF. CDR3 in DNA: TGTGCCAGTAGTATCGCGGCTAGCCTCCTCTACGAGCAGTACTTC.

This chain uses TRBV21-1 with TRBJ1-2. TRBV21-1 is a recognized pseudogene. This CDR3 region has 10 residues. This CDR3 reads CASSKDGYTF. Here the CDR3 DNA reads TGTGCCAGCAGCAAAGACGGCTACACCTTC.

CDR3 region: CATSRDPDRPEQFF. The DNA of the CDR3 is TGTGCCACCAGCAGAGATCCGGACAGACCTGAGCAGTTCTTC. V gene TRBV15 combines with J gene TRBJ2-1, with a weak D call TRBD1 (6 bases). Looked up from germline, CDR1 is LNHNV and CDR2 is YYDKDF (reference sequence). The ends were cut back, 0 bases at V and 9 bases at J, with 12 bases in the middle. CDR3 size: 14 residues.

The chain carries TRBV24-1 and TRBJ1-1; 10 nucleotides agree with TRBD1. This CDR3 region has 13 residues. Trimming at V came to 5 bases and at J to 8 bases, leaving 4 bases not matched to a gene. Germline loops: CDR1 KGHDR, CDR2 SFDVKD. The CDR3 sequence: CATSAPDRGEAFF. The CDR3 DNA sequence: TGTGCCACCAGTGCCCCGGACAGGGGGGAAGCTTTCTTT.

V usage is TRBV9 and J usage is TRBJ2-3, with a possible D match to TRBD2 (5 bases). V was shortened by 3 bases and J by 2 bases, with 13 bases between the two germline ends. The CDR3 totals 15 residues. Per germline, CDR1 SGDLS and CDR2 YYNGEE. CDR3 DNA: TGTGCCAGCAGCGCCGACGGGAAATTCACAGATACGCAGTATTTT. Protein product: CASSADGKFTDTQYF.

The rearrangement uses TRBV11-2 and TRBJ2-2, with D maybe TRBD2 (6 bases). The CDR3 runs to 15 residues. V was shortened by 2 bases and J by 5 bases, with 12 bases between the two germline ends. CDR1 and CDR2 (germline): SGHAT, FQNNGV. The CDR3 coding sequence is TGTGCCAGCAGCTTAAGGACCGGAGGGACCGGGGAGCTGTTTTTT. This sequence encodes CASSLRTGGTGELFF.

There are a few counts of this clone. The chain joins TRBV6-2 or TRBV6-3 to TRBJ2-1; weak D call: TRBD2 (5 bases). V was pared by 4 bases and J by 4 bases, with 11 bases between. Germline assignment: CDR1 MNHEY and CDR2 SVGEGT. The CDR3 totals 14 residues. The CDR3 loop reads CASSFSGEYNEQFF. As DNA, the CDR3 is TGTGCCAGCAGTTTTTCCGGGGAGTACAATGAGCAGTTCTTC.